This T cell receptor (beta chain) was identified during a study of technical replicates of blood from four donors. Trimming stripped 3 bases from V and 6 bases from J, with 12 bases between. In germline, CDR1 is MDHEN, CDR2 SYDVKM. The CDR3 consists of 14 residues. Produced via immunoSEQ multiplex PCR; TCRdb's table is partial and in-frame only. The table records 55,000 to 80,000 clones, about 90% of them present only once. What was sequenced was T cells isolated from PBMCs. The chain employs TRBV28 and TRBJ1-5; D might be TRBD1 (5 bases). The source is a human donor in good health. The CDR3 spells CASSLGQGSQPQHF. For the CDR3, the DNA is TGTGCCAGCAGTTTGGGTCAGGGAAGTCAGCCCCAGCATTTT.